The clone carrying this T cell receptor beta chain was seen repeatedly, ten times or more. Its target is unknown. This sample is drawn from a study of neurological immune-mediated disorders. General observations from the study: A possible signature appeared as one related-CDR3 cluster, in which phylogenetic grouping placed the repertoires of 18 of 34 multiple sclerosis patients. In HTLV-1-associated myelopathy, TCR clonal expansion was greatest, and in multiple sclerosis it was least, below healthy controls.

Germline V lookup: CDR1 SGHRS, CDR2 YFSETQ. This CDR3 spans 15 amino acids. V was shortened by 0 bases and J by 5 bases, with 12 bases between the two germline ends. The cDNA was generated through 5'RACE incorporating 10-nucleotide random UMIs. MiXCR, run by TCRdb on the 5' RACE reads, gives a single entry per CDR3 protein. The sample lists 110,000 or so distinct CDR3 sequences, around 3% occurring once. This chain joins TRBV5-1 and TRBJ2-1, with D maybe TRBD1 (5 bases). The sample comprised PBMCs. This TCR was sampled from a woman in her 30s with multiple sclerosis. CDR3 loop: CASSLDRNLNNEQFF. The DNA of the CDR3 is TGCGCCAGCAGCTTGGACAGGAACCTTAACAATGAGCAGTTCTTC.